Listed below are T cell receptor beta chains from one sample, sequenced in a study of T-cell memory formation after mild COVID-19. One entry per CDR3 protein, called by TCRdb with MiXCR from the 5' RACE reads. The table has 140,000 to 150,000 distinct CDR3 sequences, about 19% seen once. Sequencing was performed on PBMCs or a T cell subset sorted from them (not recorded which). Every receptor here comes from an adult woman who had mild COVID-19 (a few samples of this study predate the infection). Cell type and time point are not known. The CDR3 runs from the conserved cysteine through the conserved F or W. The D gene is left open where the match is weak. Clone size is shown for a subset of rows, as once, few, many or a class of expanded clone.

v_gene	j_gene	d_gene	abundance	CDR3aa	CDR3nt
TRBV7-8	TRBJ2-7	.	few	CASSLKRGTSYEQYF	TGTGCCAGCAGCTTAAAACGGGGCACCTCATACGAGCAGTACTTC
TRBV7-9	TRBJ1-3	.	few	CASSLRGNQDTIYF	TGTGCCAGCAGCTTAAGAGGCAACCAGGACACCATATATTTT
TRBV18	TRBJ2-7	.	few	CASSGGQQSLYEQYF	TGTGCCAGCTCAGGGGGGCAACAGTCCCTCTACGAGCAGTACTTC
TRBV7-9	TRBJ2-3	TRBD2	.	CASSSRGGLALDTQYF	TGTGCCAGCAGCTCGCGCGGGGGACTAGCCCTAGATACGCAGTATTTT
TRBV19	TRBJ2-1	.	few	CASSITLPSYNEQFF	TGTGCCAGTAGTATAACATTACCCTCCTACAATGAGCAGTTCTTC
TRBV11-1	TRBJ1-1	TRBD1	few	CASNGQGAVEAFF	TGTGCCAGCAACGGACAGGGGGCAGTTGAAGCTTTCTTT
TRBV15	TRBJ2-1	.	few	CATSRGRREVHNEQFF	TGTGCCACCAGCAGAGGTCGGAGGGAGGTTCACAATGAGCAGTTCTTC
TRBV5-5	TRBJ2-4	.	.	CASSLGWQVLRNIQYF	TGTGCCAGCAGCTTGGGATGGCAGGTCCTGAGGAACATTCAGTACTTC
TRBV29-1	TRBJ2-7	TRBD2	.	CSAAVIAGSYEQYF	TGCAGCGCCGCCGTGATAGCGGGCTCCTACGAGCAGTACTTC
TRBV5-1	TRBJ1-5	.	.	CASSLFAGPDQPQHF	TGCGCCAGCAGCTTGTTTGCAGGGCCAGATCAGCCCCAGCATTTT
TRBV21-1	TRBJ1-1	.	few	CASVWSNPGSEAFF	TGTGCCAGCGTTTGGTCTAATCCGGGGTCTGAAGCTTTCTTT
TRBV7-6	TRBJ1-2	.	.	CASSQGINYGYTF	TGTGCCAGCAGCCAGGGTATTAACTATGGCTACACCTTC
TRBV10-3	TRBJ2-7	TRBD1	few	CAISSPGTGVYEQYF	TGTGCCATCAGTTCCCCCGGGACAGGCGTCTACGAGCAGTACTTC
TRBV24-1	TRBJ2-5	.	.	CATSAPTGYQETQYF	TGTGCCACCAGTGCCCCCACAGGGTACCAAGAGACCCAGTACTTC
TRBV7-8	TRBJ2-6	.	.	CASSLGAAAGANVLTF	TGTGCCAGCAGCTTAGGGGCCGCCGCAGGGGCCAACGTCCTGACTTTC
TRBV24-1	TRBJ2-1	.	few	CATSVPGSYNEQFF	TGTGCCACCAGTGTCCCAGGCTCCTACAATGAGCAGTTCTTC
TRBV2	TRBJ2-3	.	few	CASRGLDTQYF	TGTGCCAGCCGGGGGCTAGATACGCAGTATTTT
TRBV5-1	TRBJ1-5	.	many	CASSHDSNQPQHF	TGCGCCAGCAGCCACGACAGCAATCAGCCCCAGCATTTT
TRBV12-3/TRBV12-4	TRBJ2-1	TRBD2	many	CASSLMGGYGEQFF	TGTGCCAGCAGTTTAATGGGAGGGTACGGTGAGCAGTTCTTC
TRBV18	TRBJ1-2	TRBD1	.	CASSPQGANYGYTF	TGTGCCAGCTCACCACAGGGGGCAAACTATGGCTACACCTTC
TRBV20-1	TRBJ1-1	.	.	CSASTAVTEAFF	TGCAGTGCTAGCACAGCGGTCACTGAAGCTTTCTTT
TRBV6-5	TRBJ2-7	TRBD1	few	CASRQPGQGYEQYF	TGTGCCAGCAGGCAGCCGGGACAGGGTTACGAGCAGTACTTC
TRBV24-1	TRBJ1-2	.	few	CATSEKTGFYGYTF	TGTGCCACCAGTGAAAAGACAGGCTTCTATGGCTACACCTTC
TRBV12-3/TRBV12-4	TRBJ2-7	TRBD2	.	CASRSSGRASFYEQYF	TGTGCCAGCAGGTCGAGCGGGAGGGCCTCCTTCTACGAGCAGTACTTC
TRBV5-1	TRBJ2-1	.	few	CASSLATSIRDKKFGNEQFF	TGCGCCAGCAGCTTGGCTACTTCAATCCGGGACAAAAAGTTTGGTAATGAGCAGTTCTTC
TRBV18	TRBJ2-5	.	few	CASSPPGKTQYF	TGTGCCAGCTCACCACCCGGGAAGACCCAGTACTTC
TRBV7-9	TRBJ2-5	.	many	CASSLAHNQETQYF	TGTGCCAGCAGCTTAGCTCATAACCAAGAGACCCAGTACTTC
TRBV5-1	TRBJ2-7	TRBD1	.	CASSRPGQGFGEQYF	TGCGCCAGCAGCCGTCCGGGACAGGGGTTCGGGGAGCAGTACTTC
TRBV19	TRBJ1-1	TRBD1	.	CASTPLWDSGGAEAFF	TGTGCCAGTACCCCCCTCTGGGACAGTGGGGGCGCTGAAGCTTTCTTT
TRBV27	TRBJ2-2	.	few	CASTRGPDTGELFF	TGTGCCAGCACTCGGGGGCCCGACACCGGGGAGCTGTTTTTT
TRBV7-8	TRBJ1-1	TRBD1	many	CASSLGDRVTEAFF	TGTGCCAGCAGCTTAGGGGACAGGGTCACTGAAGCTTTCTTT
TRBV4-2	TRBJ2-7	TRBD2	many	CASSPGLAGGHYEQYF	TGTGCCAGCAGCCCTGGACTAGCGGGAGGGCACTACGAGCAGTACTTC
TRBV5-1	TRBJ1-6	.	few	CASSLDGRNNSPLHF	TGCGCCAGCAGCTTGGATGGCAGGAATAATTCACCCCTCCACTTT
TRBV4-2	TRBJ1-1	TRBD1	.	CASSPGQGGETEAFF	TGTGCCAGCAGCCCCGGACAGGGAGGGGAAACTGAAGCTTTCTTT
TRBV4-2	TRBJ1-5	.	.	CASSQEGSGTIQPQHF	TGTGCCAGCAGCCAAGAGGGTTCAGGGACGATTCAGCCCCAGCATTTT
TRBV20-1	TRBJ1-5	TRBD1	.	CSAPSWTGGDQPQHF	TGCAGTGCACCCAGCTGGACAGGGGGCGATCAGCCCCAGCATTTT
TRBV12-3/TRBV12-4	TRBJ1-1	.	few	CASSPRSGSEAFF	TGTGCCAGCAGTCCTCGGTCGGGGTCTGAAGCTTTCTTT